These 22 T cell receptor beta chains share one sample of origin, sequenced in a study of T cells after posttransplantation cyclophosphamide. The assay was immunoSEQ multiplex PCR, and TCRdb's table has in-frame clones only and misses some. The sample yields about 39,000 clones, without any singletons. The source material was PBMCs. These receptors were collected from a woman aged 45-59 years in good health and a related stem cell transplant donor.

This clone was observed many times. This sequence joins TRBV4-1 and TRBJ1-5, with no clear D. The CDR3 sequence is 15 residues long. CDR1 and CDR2 (germline): MGHRA, YSYEKL. V was shortened by 0 bases and J by 6 bases, with 12 bases between the two germline ends. CDR3 DNA: TGCGCCAGCAGCCAAGATCGAGCGGTCAGTCAGCCCCAGCATTTT. Protein: CASSQDRAVSQPQHF.

This clone was seen repeatedly, ten times or more. An end of the junction does not agree with germline; a read error may underlie this. The rearrangement joins TRBV7-9 to TRBJ1-2; 10 bases map to TRBD1. The germline gives CDR1 SEHNR, CDR2 FQNEAQ (reference sequence). CDR3 length equals 12 residues. CDR3 sequence: CASSLTDRGANF. The CDR3 DNA reads TGTGCCAGCAGCTTAACGGACAGGGGGGCTAACTTC.

There are many counts of this clone. This chain links TRBV5-4 with TRBJ1-2; 8 bases line up with TRBD1. The CDR3 totals 15 residues. V lost 0 bases to trimming and J lost 6 bases; unmatched junction nucleotides: 7. Germline V CDR1 and CDR2: SGHNT, YYREEE (reference sequence). CDR3 nucleotide sequence: TGTGCCAGCAGCTTGGGAGGGCAGGGGGCAAATGGCTACACCTTC. Its protein is CASSLGGQGANGYTF.

There are many counts of this clone. The CDR3 DNA reads TGTGCCAGCAGCTTAGGCGGCTCTGGGGCCAACGTCCTGACTTTC. As protein: CASSLGGSGANVLTF. The rearrangement uses TRBV7-3 and TRBJ2-6; D call uncertain. The CDR3 totals 15 residues. Germline V gives CDR1 SGHTA, CDR2 FQGTGA. Trimming took off 2 bases at V and 0 bases at J, with 5 bases between the two ends.

This clone was detected ten times or more. The CDR3 loop reads CASSFGQGMGYNSPLHF. The CDR3 DNA reads TGCGCCAGCAGCTTCGGACAGGGGATGGGCTATAATTCACCCCTCCACTTT. V is TRBV5-1 and J is TRBJ1-6; TRBD1 matches 9 bases. V was pared by 2 bases and J by 3 bases, with 6 bases of the junction left unmatched. Germline CDR1 SGHRS, CDR2 YFSETQ. The CDR3 has 17 amino acids. The complete variable domain, with remaining parts taken from reference TRBV5-1 and TRBJ1-6, reads KAGVTQTPRYLIKTRGQQVTLSCSPISGHRSVSWYQQTPGQGLQFLFEYFSETQRNKGNFPGRFSGRQFSNSRSEMNVSTLELGDSALYLCASSFGQGMGYNSPLHFGNGTRLTVT.

There are many counts of this clone. The rearrangement joins TRBV12-5 to TRBJ2-7; TRBD2 agrees at 9 bases. The junction had 24 bases not matched to a gene; V was cut back by 6 bases and J by 3 bases. This CDR3 has 20 residues. CDR1 is LGHNT, CDR2 FRNRAP, per germline. CDR3 bases: TGTGCTAGTGGCCTCCATCAAGTTTCGGGCGGCGGGGGGGCTTTCTACGAGCAGTACTTC. It specifies CASGLHQVSGGGGAFYEQYF.

This clone appeared many times. V gene TRBV7-9 combines with J gene TRBJ2-1, with D maybe TRBD2 (5 bases). Germline V gene data show CDR1 as SEHNR and CDR2 as FQNEAQ (reference sequence). The CDR3 has 15 amino acids. V was pared by 5 bases and J by 9 bases, with 20 bases between. CDR3 in DNA: TGTGCCAGCAGCCCCACTCAAGGTTTAGGGAGTGAGCAGTTCTTC. Protein sequence: CASSPTQGLGSEQFF.

This clone was recorded many times. Its ends do not fully match the called genes, so a read error is possible. The CDR3 loop is CSVERLGLRF. CDR3 nucleotide sequence: TGCAGCGTTGAAAGGTTGGGCCTAAGATTC. The chain carries TRBV29-1 and TRBJ1-2, with D unresolved. CDR1 SQVTM and CDR2 ANQGSEA come from the germline V gene. The CDR3 covers 10 residues.

The sample holds many counts of this clone. V and J are TRBV4-1 and TRBJ2-1, with a tentative D call TRBD2 (7 bases). The V gene's germline CDR1 is MGHRA and CDR2 YSYEKL. The germline V and J ends were trimmed by 4 bases and 7 bases, with 17 bases remaining between them. The CDR3 spans 15 residues. In nucleotides, the CDR3 is TGCGCCAGCAGCCCGCCTCTTGGGGGGGCAAATGAGCAGTTCTTC. Protein sequence: CASSPPLGGANEQFF.

The V and J genes are TRBV9 and TRBJ2-2, with D perhaps TRBD2 (6 bases). The CDR3 is 13 residues long. In germline, CDR1 is SGDLS, CDR2 YYNGEE. V was shortened by 0 bases and J by 7 bases, with 7 bases between the two germline ends. CDR3: CASSVVGGGELFF. In DNA, the CDR3 is TGTGCCAGCAGCGTAGTGGGGGGCGGGGAGCTGTTTTTT. Complete variable domain (other parts from reference TRBV9 and TRBJ2-2): DSGVTQTPKHLITATGQRVTLRCSPRSGDLSVYWYQQSLDQGLQFLIQYYNGEERAKGNILERFSAQQFPDLHSELNLSSLELGDSALYFCASSVVGGGELFFGEGSRLTVL.

This clone was picked up many times. The chain has TRBV19 and TRBJ2-6, with 12 bases aligning to TRBD1. Germline loops: CDR1 LNHDA, CDR2 SQIVND (reference sequence). The CDR3 spans 17 residues. With 5 bases clipped from V and 1 base from J, the junction kept 3 bases outside the gene matches. The CDR3 DNA follows: TGTGCCAGTAGTCCGGGACAGGGGGCGTCTGGGGCCAACGTCCTGACTTTC. As protein: CASSPGQGASGANVLTF. The whole variable domain, remainder taken from reference TRBV19 and TRBJ2-6, is DGGITQSPKYLFRKEGQNVTLSCEQNLNHDAMYWYRQDPGQGLRLIYYSQIVNDFQKGDIAEGYSVSREKKESFPLTVTSAQKNPTAFYLCASSPGQGASGANVLTFGAGSRLTVL.

This clone was found many times. The chain carries TRBV19 and TRBJ1-1; TRBD1 agrees at 9 bases. This CDR3 region has 13 residues. Trimming took 4 bases from V and 5 from J; bases not matched to a gene: 2. Germline V lookup: CDR1 LNHDA, CDR2 SQIVND (reference sequence). CDR3: CASSKDRGTEAFF. The CDR3 DNA sequence: TGTGCCAGTAGTAAAGACAGGGGGACTGAAGCTTTCTTT.

The sample holds many counts of this clone. The chain is built from TRBV6-1 and TRBJ2-7, with 7 bases lining up with TRBD1. The length of the CDR3 is 12 residues. J lost 6 bases, V lost 4 bases, and 3 bases had no gene match. CDR1 is MNHNS, CDR2 SASEGT, per germline. This chain's CDR3 is CASSAWTGEQYF. The CDR3 bases are TGTGCCAGCAGTGCCTGGACAGGCGAGCAGTACTTC.

The rearrangement links TRBV6-1 to TRBJ2-5; D possibly corresponds to TRBD2 (5 bases). Per germline, CDR1 MNHNS and CDR2 SASEGT. The CDR3 consists of 11 residues. V lost 0 bases and J 11 bases, leaving 7 bases between the germline ends. The CDR3 spells CASSEAREQYF. The CDR3 nucleotides are TGTGCCAGCAGTGAAGCGAGGGAGCAGTACTTC.

This clone was observed many times. V and J are TRBV6-6 and TRBJ2-1; 12 bases map to TRBD2. CDR3 length equals 14 residues. The junction had 4 bases not matched to a gene; V was cut back by 6 bases and J by 7 bases. The germline gives CDR1 MNHNY, CDR2 SVGAGI (reference sequence). CDR3 in DNA: TGTGCCAGCAGCCCTAGCGGGGGGGCAAATGAGCAGTTCTTC. Protein product: CASSPSGGANEQFF.

This clone was seen ten or more times. The CDR3 DNA reads as TGTGCCAGCAGCTTGTTGGACAGGGGGCCCCAAGAGACCCAGTACTTC. Its translation: CASSLLDRGPQETQYF. The chain links TRBV5-6 to TRBJ2-5; 11 nucleotides align to TRBD1. The CDR3 has 16 residues. J gave up 1 base and V 1 base, and 3 bases lay outside the gene matches. Germline-derived CDR1 and CDR2 are SGHDT and YYEEEE.

This clone was recorded at least ten times. The chain carries TRBV27 and TRBJ2-1; no clear D gene. Trimming shortened V by 6 bases and J by 4 bases, and 10 bases separated the two germline ends. Germline lookup yields CDR1 MNHEY and CDR2 SMNVEV (reference sequence). CDR3 length: 13 amino acids. CDR3 sequence (DNA): TGTGCCAGCAGGGCAGGTATTTACAATGAGCAGTTCTTC. Amino acid sequence: CASRAGIYNEQFF.

This clone was counted many times. The V and J genes are TRBV5-4 and TRBJ1-2; the match to TRBD1 covers 9 bases. The V gene end was trimmed by 2 bases and the J gene end by 8 bases; junction bases not matched to a gene: 7. This CDR3 is built from 14 residues. CDR1 is SGHNT, CDR2 YYREEE, per germline (reference sequence). CDR3 DNA: TGTGCCAGCAGCTTACAGGGGGCGTCACGAGGCTACACCTTC. Translating it yields CASSLQGASRGYTF.

This clone was recorded many times. The rearrangement joins TRBV5-1 to TRBJ1-4, with D perhaps matching TRBD1 (5 bases). Germline CDR1 reads SGHRS; CDR2 reads YFSETQ. The CDR3 is 14 amino acids. V dropped 4 bases and J dropped 8 bases, with 15 bases sitting between them. As DNA, the CDR3 is TGCGCCAGCAGCCGGTCCGGGACTCAGGAAAAACTGTTTTTT. Translated, it gives CASSRSGTQEKLFF.

In this sample, this clone turned up many times. The rearrangement joins TRBV6-4 to TRBJ2-7; 9 nucleotides line up with TRBD1. Germline V gene sequence: CDR1 MRHNA, CDR2 SNTAGT. This CDR3 has 13 residues. V was clipped by 5 bases and J by 6 bases; unmatched bases: 5. Written as DNA, the CDR3 is TGTGCCAGCAGTCGGACAGGGGAGGGCGAGCAGTACTTC. The encoded protein is CASSRTGEGEQYF.

There are many counts of this clone. The V call is TRBV27, the J call TRBJ2-4, with a tentative D call TRBD2 (6 bases). CDR1 is MNHEY and CDR2 is SMNVEV in the germline V gene (reference sequence). V lost 3 bases and J lost 1, with 7 bases in between. This CDR3 is built from 14 residues. CDR3 DNA: TGTGCCAGCAGTTTCGGGACTGCCAAAAACATTCAGTACTTC. This encodes CASSFGTAKNIQYF.

This clone was seen at least ten times. J is TRBJ1-1 and V is TRBV20-1; unclear D gene. Germline values: CDR1 DFQATT, CDR2 SNEGSKA (reference sequence). This CDR3 region has 11 residues. Trimming stripped 6 bases from V and 5 bases from J, with 10 bases between. CDR3 sequence reads: CSALEGTEAFF. CDR3 in DNA: TGCAGTGCCTTAGAGGGAACTGAAGCTTTCTTT.